This TCR beta chain comes out of a study of human T cells and chemical hapten exposure. Study as a whole: Sensitization applied 2% DPC to about 2 cm by about 2 cm of upper inner arm skin. Per-sample TCR yield variability stemmed mainly from small pooled library volume differences. Overall study findings and caveats: Expanded TCRs were compared with controls, and the expanded TCRs formed significantly more large CDR3 similarity clusters.

Time point of the sample: patch test 2, 6 weeks after DPC sensitization. As for treatment: therapeutic diphenylcyclopropenone sensitization with weekly scalp DPC. Researchers extracted total RNA from unfractionated whole blood. TCRdb recomputed calls from the RACE reads with MiXCR, one row per CDR3 protein. The sample includes roughly 40,000 distinct CDR3 sequences, approximately 9.6% of them seen just once. The germline V gene has CDR1 MNHNY and CDR2 SVGAGI (reference sequence). V lost 2 bases to trimming and J lost 7 bases, with 14 bases between them. The CDR3 is 14 amino acids. Comments on this clonotype: Its target is unknown.

The chain is built from TRBV6-6 and TRBJ1-1, with D perhaps TRBD1 (6 bases). The sequencing used whole blood, collected in connection with sensitization to the hapten diphenylcyclopropenone (DPC). This clonotype was sampled from a woman aged 25 to 39 with alopecia areata. Some clones in this sample may be carry-over from other donors' samples. The CDR3 DNA reads TGTGCCAGCAGTTACCAAAGCAGGGGAGGTGAAGCTTTCTTT. It yields the protein CASSYQSRGGEAFF.